Listed below are T cell receptor beta chains from one sample, sequenced in a study of T cells in Graves' hyperthyroidism and ophthalmopathy. TCRdb reprocessed the multiplex PCR reads with MiXCR, giving one entry per CDR3 protein. The table has 480,000 or so distinct CDR3 sequences, 46% seen once; the top ten hold around 44%. Source material: peripheral blood or thyroid tissue (not recorded which). These receptors were obtained from an adult woman with Graves' disease, either hyperthyroidism or ophthalmopathy (not recorded which). The CDR3 runs from the conserved cysteine through the conserved F or W.

cdr3_aa v_call
CSARLADTSGDDGYTF TRBV20-1
CSAWTRWIQAFF TRBV20-1
CAISVANTGELFF TRBV10-3
CASSPTGVNYGYTF TRBV9
CSVEAGTGDGYTF TRBV29-1
CASSQDPGGYGYTF TRBV7-2
CASSRLAGTTYAYEQYF TRBV7-9
CSFRSSGNTEAFF TRBV29-1
CASSSHGQGLWETQYF TRBV6-5
CASSRWAVMNTEAFF TRBV7-3
CATSRDPGQGSGYTF TRBV15
CASTPLGLQTQYF TRBV7-8
CASIDTGNTEAFF TRBV6-2/TRBV6-3
CASSVWQGGTEQYF TRBV9
CSAPTGTGARETQYF TRBV20-1
CASSLKFEKLFF TRBV5-1
CASSLPNYQPQHF TRBV28
CASSLIKDREDGNTIYF TRBV7-3
CASRRTAGELFF TRBV6-6
CSVENRLRRETQYF TRBV29-1
CASSSMIDSYEQYF TRBV19
CSASPGTNEKLFF TRBV20-1
CASSLPGQTYGYTF TRBV6-2/TRBV6-3
CASSQVDRDPEAFF TRBV4-1
CSVPASGSIYEQYF TRBV29-1
CSAEGQGAVNQPQHF TRBV20-1
CARGGQAGGYEQYF TRBV25-1
CASRQNPGVNEQYF TRBV2
CASSLEPLTGPASQPQHF TRBV5-1
CATSPRDTYYGYTF TRBV15
CASSARDRYQETQYF TRBV4-1
CSVEGRGLSEQYF TRBV29-1
CASTAHRGTDTQYF TRBV7-2
CSARVPSGTGHQPQHF TRBV20-1
CSARLVAGTVLNSNQPQHF TRBV20-1
CASTRSTGNTGELFF TRBV7-2
CSVKTVEAFF TRBV20-1
CASSPSEGQGSNQPQHF TRBV7-2
CASSPTPPRAIFNEQYF TRBV7-8
CSSDSANYGYTF TRBV20-1